This T cell receptor beta chain was recorded in a study of vaccination and CD4 T cells after COVID-19. Study-wide background: Two mRNA vaccine doses were given, either BNT162b2 or mRNA-1273. Overlapping SARS-CoV-2, HCoV-NL63, HCoV-OC43 and HCoV-229E spike peptides were used to stimulate cells.

The study, taken as a whole, reports: Convalescent patients were relatively few, and early post-infection timepoints were missing. In convalescent patients, a median about 86% of post-vaccine SARS-CoV-2-reactive clones appeared only after vaccination.

This sample's treatment: roughly 11-day PBMC culture with coronavirus spike peptide pools or control peptides (ViraFEST assay). In its sample, this clonotype was seen a few times. Its specificity is not known. The Oncomine TCR Beta short-read assay was applied to DNA of cultured CD4+ T cells. In TCRdb, the PCR reads were re-called with MiXCR into one record per CDR3 protein. Here the sample spans 4,000 or so distinct CDR3 sequences, 15% to 20% being singletons. The sample was CD4+ T cells from blood, cultured in vitro. The origin of this receptor is a human donor who had recovered from COVID-19.

The CDR3 loop is CASSGSGATQYF. CDR3 nucleotides: TGTGCCAGCAGCGGTAGCGGGGCGACGCAGTATTTT. This chain uses TRBV7-6 with TRBJ2-3; 8 bases are shared with TRBD2. The CDR3 covers 12 residues. Trimming at V came to 5 bases and at J to 9 bases, leaving 4 bases not matched to a gene. The germline gives CDR1 SGHVS, CDR2 FNYEAQ.